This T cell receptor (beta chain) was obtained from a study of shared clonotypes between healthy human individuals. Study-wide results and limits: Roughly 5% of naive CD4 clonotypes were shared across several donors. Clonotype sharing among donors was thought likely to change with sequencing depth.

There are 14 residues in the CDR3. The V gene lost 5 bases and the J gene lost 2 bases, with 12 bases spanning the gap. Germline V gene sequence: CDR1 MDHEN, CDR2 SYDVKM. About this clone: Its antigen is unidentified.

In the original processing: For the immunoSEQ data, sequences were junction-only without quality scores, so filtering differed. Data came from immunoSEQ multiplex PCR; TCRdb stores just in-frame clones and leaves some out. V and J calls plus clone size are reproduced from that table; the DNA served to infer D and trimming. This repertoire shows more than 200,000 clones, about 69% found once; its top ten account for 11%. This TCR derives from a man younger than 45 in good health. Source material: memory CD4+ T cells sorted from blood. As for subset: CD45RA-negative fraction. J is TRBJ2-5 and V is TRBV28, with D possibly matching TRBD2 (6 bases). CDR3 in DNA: TGTGCCAGCAGTCCCGGAGGGCCTCAAGAGACCCAGTACTTC. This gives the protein CASSPGGPQETQYF.